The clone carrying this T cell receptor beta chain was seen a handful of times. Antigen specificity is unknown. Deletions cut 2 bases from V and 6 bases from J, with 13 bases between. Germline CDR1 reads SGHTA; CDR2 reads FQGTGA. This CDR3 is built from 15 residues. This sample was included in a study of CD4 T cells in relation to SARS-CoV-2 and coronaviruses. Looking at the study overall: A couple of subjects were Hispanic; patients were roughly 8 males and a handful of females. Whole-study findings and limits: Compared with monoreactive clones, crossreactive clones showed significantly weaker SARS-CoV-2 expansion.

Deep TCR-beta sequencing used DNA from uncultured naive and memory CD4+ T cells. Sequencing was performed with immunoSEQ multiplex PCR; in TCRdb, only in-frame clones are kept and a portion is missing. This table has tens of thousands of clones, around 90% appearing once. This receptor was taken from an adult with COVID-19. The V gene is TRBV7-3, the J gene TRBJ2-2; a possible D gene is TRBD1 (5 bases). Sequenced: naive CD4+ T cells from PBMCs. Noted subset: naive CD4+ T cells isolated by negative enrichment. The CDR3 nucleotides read TGTGCCAGCAGCTTAGGATCCAGGGAACCCGGGGAGCTGTTTTTT. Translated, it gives CASSLGSREPGELFF.